This T cell receptor (beta chain) is drawn from a study of shared clonotypes between healthy human individuals. Study background: The donor group consisted of a couple of women and three men, aged 18 to 49. Three plates were used per donor for CD4 naive, three for CD4 memory, two for CD8 naive and one for CD8 memory.

Germline V gene data show CDR1 as SGHAT and CDR2 as FQNNGV. V trimming: 6 bases; J trimming: 1 base; junction bases outside the gene matches: 11. The CDR3 extends over 17 amino acids. Worth noting for this clone: Its target is not known.

In the original processing: As immunoSEQ supplied junction-only sequences (without quality scores), filtering differed. Measured with immunoSEQ multiplex PCR; TCRdb has only the in-frame clones, and not every one. The V and J calls and clone size come from that table; D and trimming were worked out from the DNA. The sample records approximately 620,000 clones, almost 97% being singletons. Study-wide results and limits: It was the non-shared clonotypes that had lower generation probabilities than clonotypes shared by all four donors.

The sequenced material came from naive CD4+ T cells sorted from blood. The subset is: CD45RA+ positively selected. The clonotype comes from a woman aged 30 to 39 in good health. J is TRBJ2-7 and V is TRBV11-2; TRBD2 agrees at 11 bases. The CDR3 DNA is TGTGCCAGCAGTTCCATAGCGGGAGGGCCGGGGTCCTACGAGCAGTACTTC. This encodes CASSSIAGGPGSYEQYF.